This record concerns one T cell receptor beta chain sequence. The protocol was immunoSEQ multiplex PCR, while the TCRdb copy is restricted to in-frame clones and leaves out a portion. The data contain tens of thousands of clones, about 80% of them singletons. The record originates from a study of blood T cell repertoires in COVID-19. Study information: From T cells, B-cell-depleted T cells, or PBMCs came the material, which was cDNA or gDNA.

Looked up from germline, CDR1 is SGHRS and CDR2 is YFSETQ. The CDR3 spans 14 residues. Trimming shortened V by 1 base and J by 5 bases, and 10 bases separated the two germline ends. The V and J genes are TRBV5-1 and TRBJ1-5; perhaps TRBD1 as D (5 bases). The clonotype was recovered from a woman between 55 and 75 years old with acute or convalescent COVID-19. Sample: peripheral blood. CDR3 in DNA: TGCGCCAGCAGCTTGTCAGGGCTCGATCAGCCCCAGCATTTT. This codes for CASSLSGLDQPQHF.